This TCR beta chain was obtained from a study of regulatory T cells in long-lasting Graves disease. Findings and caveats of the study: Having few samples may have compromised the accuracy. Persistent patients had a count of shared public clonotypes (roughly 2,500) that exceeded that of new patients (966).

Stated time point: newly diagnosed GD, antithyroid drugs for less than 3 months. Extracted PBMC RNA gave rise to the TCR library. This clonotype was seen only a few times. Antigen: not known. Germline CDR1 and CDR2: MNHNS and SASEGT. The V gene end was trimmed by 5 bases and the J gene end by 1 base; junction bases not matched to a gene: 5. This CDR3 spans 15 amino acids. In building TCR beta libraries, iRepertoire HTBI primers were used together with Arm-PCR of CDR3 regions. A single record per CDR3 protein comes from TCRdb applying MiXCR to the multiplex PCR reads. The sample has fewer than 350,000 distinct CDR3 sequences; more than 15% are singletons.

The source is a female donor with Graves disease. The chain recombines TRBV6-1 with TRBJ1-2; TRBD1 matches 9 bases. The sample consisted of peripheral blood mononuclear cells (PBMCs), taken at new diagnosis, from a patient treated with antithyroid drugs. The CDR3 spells CASSPRTGVNYGYTF. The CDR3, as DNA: TGTGCCAGCAGTCCGCGGACAGGGGTTAACTATGGCTACACCTTC.